This T cell receptor beta chain is from a study of T cell responses to AZD1222 COVID-19 vaccine. Measured with immunoSEQ multiplex PCR; TCRdb has only the in-frame clones, and not every one. The sample consists of about 130,000 clones, more than 85% of them appearing once. CDR1 is SGHNT and CDR2 is YYREEE in the germline V gene (reference sequence). The CDR3 length is 14 residues. Comment on this clone: A read error may account for a junction end that differs from germline.

The sample consisted of peripheral blood, taken on day 0 of AZD1222 vaccination. This receptor was obtained from an adult in good health. The gene calls are TRBV5-4 and TRBJ1-1; D perhaps matches TRBD1 (6 bases). CDR3 nucleotides: TGTGCCAGCAGCTTGACAGGGATTGTAACACGAGTCGCGTTT. This gives the protein CASSLTGIVTRVAF.